The 31 T cell receptor beta chains below come from one sample, sequenced in a study of blood T cell repertoires in COVID-19. TCRdb's table, derived via immunoSEQ multiplex PCR, lists solely in-frame clones and lacks some. The sample includes roughly 400,000 clones, roughly 92% seen only once; the top ten take about 0.83%. Sequences were obtained from PBMCs or T cells enriched from blood (not recorded which). The origin of the receptors is a woman between 40 and 50 years old who had been exposed to COVID-19.

The genes are TRBV6-5 and TRBJ1-1; the D gene is possibly TRBD1 (6 bases). Germline CDR1 MNHEY, CDR2 SVGAGI. The CDR3 runs 13 residues. V was shortened by 4 bases and J by 9 bases, with 15 bases between the two germline ends. The CDR3 here is CASSFGTQGKAFF. CDR3 sequence (DNA): TGTGCCAGCAGTTTCGGGACACAAGGTAAAGCTTTCTTT.

The J gene is TRBJ1-2, the V gene TRBV20-1; tentatively, D is TRBD1 (6 bases). This CDR3 is built from 11 residues. The germline gives CDR1 DFQATT, CDR2 SNEGSKA (reference sequence). The V and J ends lost 4 bases and 9 bases respectively, with 12 bases between them. The CDR3 sequence is CSAIPRDSYTF. CDR3 sequence (DNA): TGCAGTGCTATCCCCCGGGACAGCTACACCTTC.

This sequence joins TRBV30 and TRBJ2-5; 10 bases are a match to TRBD2. Germline trimming cut 0 bases from V and 0 bases from J; bases unmatched to any gene: 19. The CDR3 covers 21 residues. Germline CDR1 GTSNPN, CDR2 SVGIG (reference sequence). The CDR3: CAWSVLKSVSGRSGYQETQYF. The CDR3, as DNA: TGTGCCTGGAGTGTACTCAAGTCAGTTAGCGGGAGGTCAGGGTACCAAGAGACCCAGTACTTC. The variable domain in full, completed from reference TRBV30 and TRBJ2-5, reads SQTIHQWPATLVQPVGSPLSLECTVEGTSNPNLYWYRQAAGRGLQLLFYSVGIGQISSEVPQNLSASRPQDRQFILSSKKLLLSDSGFYLCAWSVLKSVSGRSGYQETQYFGPGTRLLVL.

The genes are TRBV5-6 and TRBJ1-4, with TRBD1 matching 9 bases. CDR1 and CDR2 from the germline V gene are SGHDT and YYEEEE. J was trimmed by 12 bases and V by 2 bases; bases with no gene match: 8. This CDR3 spans 14 amino acids. The CDR3 reads CASSFGTGFSELFF. Written as DNA, the CDR3 is TGTGCCAGCAGCTTTGGGACAGGGTTCTCGGAACTGTTTTTT.

The chain couples TRBV4-3 to TRBJ2-1; 7 bases align to TRBD2. V lost 1 base and J lost 0; bases outside the gene matches: 9. Germline lookup yields CDR1 LGHNA and CDR2 YSLEER. This CDR3 has 18 residues. The CDR3 spells CASSQGASGVSSYNEQFF. The CDR3 DNA is TGCGCCAGCAGCCAAGGCGCTAGCGGAGTAAGCTCCTACAATGAGCAGTTCTTC.

The chain combines TRBV27 with TRBJ1-1; TRBD1 matches at 8 bases. Trimming cost V 7 bases and J 5 bases; bases outside gene matches: 9. CDR1 and CDR2 from the germline V gene are MNHEY and SMNVEV (reference sequence). There are 14 residues in the CDR3. This CDR3 is CASTPRTGMTEAFF. DNA of the CDR3: TGTGCCAGCACCCCAAGGACAGGGATGACTGAAGCTTTCTTT.

The chain recombines TRBV7-9 with TRBJ1-2; tentative D call: TRBD1 (6 bases). Germline V CDR1 and CDR2: SEHNR, FQNEAQ (reference sequence). The ends were cut back, 1 base at V and 1 base at J, with 10 bases in the middle. The CDR3 consists of 15 residues. CDR3 in DNA: TGTGCCAGCAGCTTAGGGCAGGGGAGTAACTATGGCTACACCTTC. Translation gives CASSLGQGSNYGYTF.

The chain uses TRBV3-1 (or the pseudogene TRBV3-2) and TRBJ2-5; no clear D gene. CDR3 length: 14 amino acids. V was trimmed by 0 bases and J by 4 bases, leaving 9 bases between them. In germline, CDR1 is LGHDT, CDR2 YNNKEL (reference sequence). Here the CDR3 reads CASSQERLRETQYF. CDR3 DNA sequence: TGTGCCAGCAGCCAAGAGAGGCTCAGAGAGACCCAGTACTTC.

V gene TRBV11-1 combines with J gene TRBJ1-2; 9 nucleotides agree with TRBD1. The V and J ends lost 7 bases and 7 bases, in that order; junction bases with no gene match: 10. Germline values: CDR1 SGHAT, CDR2 FQDESV (reference sequence). The CDR3 loop spans 14 amino acids. CDR3 amino acids: CASTQQGARGGYTF. CDR3 coding DNA: TGTGCCAGCACCCAACAGGGGGCGCGAGGTGGCTACACCTTC.

The V and J genes are TRBV7-3 and TRBJ2-5; D is possibly TRBD2 (6 bases). V was trimmed by 1 base and J by 5 bases, leaving 14 bases between them. The CDR3 loop spans 15 amino acids. CDR1 is SGHTA and CDR2 is FQGTGA in the germline V gene. The chain's CDR3 is CASSLSGNWQETQYF. CDR3 DNA sequence: TGTGCCAGCAGCTTAAGCGGGAACTGGCAGGAGACCCAGTACTTC.

The V and J genes are TRBV3-1 (or the pseudogene TRBV3-2) and TRBJ2-3; weak D call: TRBD2 (5 bases). Germline loops: CDR1 LGHDT, CDR2 YNNKEL (reference sequence). The CDR3 covers 15 residues. V was pared by 3 bases and J by 4 bases, with 14 bases between. CDR3 residues: CASSQTIRIADTQYF. Here the CDR3 DNA reads TGTGCCAGCAGCCAGACTATCAGGATCGCAGATACGCAGTATTTT.

A single count supports this clone. The chain couples TRBV30 to TRBJ1-1, with a weak D call TRBD1 (6 bases). Trimming pared 3 bases from V and 1 base from J, leaving 12 bases between. CDR3 size: 14 residues. Germline V CDR1 and CDR2: GTSNPN, SVGIG (reference sequence). In DNA, the CDR3 is TGTGCCTGGAGCCGTGACAGGCGGAACACTGAAGCTTTCTTT. Translated: CAWSRDRRNTEAFF.

The chain is built from TRBV6-4 and TRBJ1-5; maybe TRBD1 (6 bases). V lost 5 bases and J 0 bases, leaving 11 bases between the germline ends. The CDR3 consists of 15 residues. CDR1 and CDR2 (germline): MRHNA, SNTAGT. The CDR3, as DNA: TGTGCCAGCAGTAAGACAGGAGATAGCAATCAGCCCCAGCATTTT. This translates into CASSKTGDSNQPQHF.

The chain joins TRBV11-2 to TRBJ2-1; 10 bases align to TRBD1. Germline-derived CDR1 and CDR2 are SGHAT and FQNNGV. V lost 5 bases and J lost 1; bases outside the gene matches: 8. CDR3 size: 17 residues. In nucleotides, the CDR3 is TGTGCCAGCAGCACCCGGGGGGGACAGGGGTCCTACAATGAGCAGTTCTTC. Its protein is CASSTRGGQGSYNEQFF. The entire variable domain, with the rest obtained from reference TRBV11-2 and TRBJ2-1, is as follows: EAGVAQSPRYKIIEKRQSVAFWCNPISGHATLYWYQQILGQGPKLLIQFQNNGVVDDSQLPKDRFSAERLKGVDSTLKIQPAKLEDSAVYLCASSTRGGQGSYNEQFFGPGTRLTVL.

The chain recombines TRBV2 with TRBJ1-4, with 10 bases lining up with TRBD1. The CDR3 runs to 15 residues. Germline-derived CDR1 and CDR2 are SNHLY and FYNNEI. The V and J ends lost 6 bases and 8 bases, in that order; junction bases with no gene match: 9. The CDR3: CASSGQGGGSEKLFF. CDR3 nucleotide sequence: TGTGCCAGCAGCGGACAGGGGGGGGGAAGCGAAAAACTGTTTTTT.

J is TRBJ1-6 and V is TRBV7-8, with TRBD1 identical over 8 bases. This CDR3 has 18 amino acids. Germline assignment: CDR1 SGHVS and CDR2 FQNEAQ. Trimming removed 5 bases from V and 6 bases from J; junction bases left unmatched: 15. The CDR3 here is CASSPHRGQEKSNSPLHF. The CDR3 bases are TGTGCCAGCAGCCCCCACCGGGGACAGGAGAAATCTAATTCACCCCTCCACTTT. The full variable domain, completed using reference TRBV7-8 and TRBJ1-6, is GAGVSQSPRYKVAKRGQDVALRCDPISGHVSLFWYQQALGQGPEFLTYFQNEAQLDKSGLPSDRFFAERPEGSVSTLKIQRTQQEDSAVYLCASSPHRGQEKSNSPLHFGNGTRLTVT.

The chain couples TRBV7-2 to TRBJ2-1; 10 bases align to TRBD1. The CDR3 consists of 17 residues. CDR1 SGHTA and CDR2 FQGNSA come from the germline V gene. The J segment lost 5 bases and the V segment lost 1 base, leaving 8 bases of the junction unmatched. The CDR3 spells CASSLVGRTGGNNEQFF. DNA for the CDR3: TGTGCCAGCAGCTTAGTAGGCAGGACAGGGGGGAACAATGAGCAGTTCTTC.

This chain links TRBV12-3 or TRBV12-4 with TRBJ1-1; D is perhaps TRBD1 (5 bases). The CDR3 covers 13 residues. V lost 2 bases and J 8 bases, leaving 12 bases between the germline ends. CDR3 loop: CASSLMLGGEAFF. CDR3 nucleotide sequence: TGTGCCAGCAGTTTAATGCTGGGGGGGGAAGCTTTCTTT.

This clone occurred once. This chain connects TRBV11-2 to TRBJ1-1; D is unresolved. The CDR3 is 13 residues long. V dropped 8 bases and J dropped 5 bases, with 15 bases sitting between them. The V gene's germline CDR1 is SGHAT and CDR2 FQNNGV. The CDR3 is CASGSRRGTEAFF. CDR3 nucleotide sequence: TGTGCCAGCGGTTCTCGACGGGGAACTGAAGCTTTCTTT.

The chain has TRBV24-1 and TRBJ1-1; D is perhaps TRBD1 (5 bases). The V gene lost 9 bases and the J gene lost 1 base, with 14 bases spanning the gap. The CDR3 totals 14 residues. CDR1 is KGHDR, CDR2 SFDVKD, per germline. In nucleotides, the CDR3 is TGTGCCACCTCCGGGGGATTAGGGAACACTGAAGCTTTCTTT. Translation gives CATSGGLGNTEAFF.

The genes are TRBV5-1 and TRBJ2-3; 10 bases fit TRBD2. Germline V gene data show CDR1 as SGHRS and CDR2 as YFSETQ. The V and J ends lost 4 bases and 4 bases, in that order; junction bases with no gene match: 3. The CDR3 totals 14 residues. This chain's CDR3 is CASSTTSGADTQYF. CDR3 nucleotide sequence: TGCGCCAGCAGCACAACTAGCGGGGCAGATACGCAGTATTTT.

The V call is TRBV30, the J call TRBJ2-1; TRBD2 agrees at 8 bases. Trimming took 5 bases from V and 3 from J; bases not matched to a gene: 15. The V gene's germline CDR1 is GTSNPN and CDR2 SVGIG (reference sequence). The CDR3 has 17 residues. The CDR3 DNA reads as TGTGCCTGGGGGGAGGGGGACACTAGCGGACACTACAATGAGCAGTTCTTC. This sequence encodes CAWGEGDTSGHYNEQFF.

This clone was picked up one time. V and J are TRBV29-1 and TRBJ1-5; 8 nucleotides agree with TRBD1. CDR1 SQVTM and CDR2 ANQGSEA come from the germline V gene. Losses at the gene ends were 4 bases for V and 9 bases for J; bases not matched to a gene: 5. The CDR3 runs to 12 residues. The CDR3 loop reads CSVGTGPWPQHF. The CDR3 DNA sequence: TGCAGCGTTGGGACAGGGCCATGGCCCCAGCATTTT.

The rearrangement joins TRBV10-1 to TRBJ2-2; 7 nucleotides match TRBD2. The CDR3 is made up of 16 amino acids. V gave up 3 bases and J gave up 1 base; unmatched junction bases: 5. Germline-derived CDR1 and CDR2 are WNHNN and SYGVQD (reference sequence). The CDR3 protein is CASSEHSSGNTGELFF. The CDR3 coding sequence is TGCGCCAGCAGTGAACACTCTAGCGGGAACACCGGGGAGCTGTTTTTT.

The V gene is TRBV19, the J gene TRBJ2-7; D is unresolved. Germline V gene data show CDR1 as LNHDA and CDR2 as SQIVND (reference sequence). The CDR3 spans 12 residues. V was trimmed by 5 bases and J by 3 bases, leaving 8 bases between them. Written as DNA, the CDR3 is TGTGCCAGTAGTGCCGGTAACTACGAGCAGTACTTC. Translated: CASSAGNYEQYF.

The chain joins TRBV5-4 to TRBJ1-1; 9 bases align to TRBD1. Trimming took 1 base from V and 0 from J; bases not matched to a gene: 1. Germline CDR1 and CDR2: SGHNT and YYREEE (reference sequence). The CDR3 runs 15 residues. CDR3 sequence (DNA): TGTGCCAGCAGCTTGACAGGGGGCATGAACACTGAAGCTTTCTTT. This gives the protein CASSLTGGMNTEAFF.

The rearrangement uses TRBV12-5 and TRBJ1-5; a possible D gene is TRBD1 (5 bases). Per the germline V gene, CDR1 is LGHNT and CDR2 is FRNRAP. The CDR3 runs 20 residues. V lost 9 bases and J lost 0, with 30 bases in between. The CDR3 loop is CASSNALDKREVYSNQPQHF. The CDR3 DNA follows: TGTGCTAGCTCGAATGCCTTGGACAAAAGAGAGGTTTATAGCAATCAGCCCCAGCATTTT.

The chain links TRBV18 to TRBJ2-2; D not certain. V was clipped by 0 bases and J by 1 base, with 9 bases between them. The CDR3 has 16 residues. CDR1 is KGHSH, CDR2 LQKENI, per germline. DNA of the CDR3: TGTGCCAGCTCACCACCCTCGTCCAGGAACACCGGGGAGCTGTTTTTT. Its protein product is CASSPPSSRNTGELFF. The full variable domain, rest sourced from reference TRBV18 and TRBJ2-2, is NAGVMQNPRHLVRRRGQEARLRCSPMKGHSHVYWYRQLPEEGLKFMVYLQKENIIDESGMPKERFSAEFPKEGPSILRIQQVVRGDSAAYFCASSPPSSRNTGELFFGEGSRLTVL.

CDR3 amino acids: CASSQAERLAGNEQFF. The DNA of the CDR3 is TGCGCCAGCAGCCAAGCTGAACGCCTAGCAGGCAATGAGCAGTTCTTC. The rearrangement links TRBV4-3 to TRBJ2-1; the D gene is possibly TRBD2 (5 bases). CDR3 length: 16 residues. V was clipped by 1 base and J by 6 bases, with 16 bases between them. The germline V gene has CDR1 LGHNA and CDR2 YSLEER.

The gene calls are TRBV27 and TRBJ1-2; D may be TRBD1 (5 bases). This CDR3 contains 16 residues. Germline CDR1 is MNHEY and CDR2 is SMNVEV (reference sequence). Trimming cost V 6 bases and J 3 bases, with 20 bases left between them. CDR3 bases: TGTGCCAGCAGACCCTGGATGGGGGGTTACGACTATGGCTACACCTTC. Translating gives CASRPWMGGYDYGYTF.

The V call is TRBV27, the J call TRBJ1-5, with D possibly matching TRBD1 (5 bases). CDR1 and CDR2 from the germline V gene are MNHEY and SMNVEV (reference sequence). Deletions cut 6 bases from V and 0 bases from J, with 12 bases between. This CDR3 is 15 amino acids long. CDR3 nucleotide sequence: TGTGCCAGCAGCCCCCGACAGAATAGCAATCAGCCCCAGCATTTT. This codes for CASSPRQNSNQPQHF.